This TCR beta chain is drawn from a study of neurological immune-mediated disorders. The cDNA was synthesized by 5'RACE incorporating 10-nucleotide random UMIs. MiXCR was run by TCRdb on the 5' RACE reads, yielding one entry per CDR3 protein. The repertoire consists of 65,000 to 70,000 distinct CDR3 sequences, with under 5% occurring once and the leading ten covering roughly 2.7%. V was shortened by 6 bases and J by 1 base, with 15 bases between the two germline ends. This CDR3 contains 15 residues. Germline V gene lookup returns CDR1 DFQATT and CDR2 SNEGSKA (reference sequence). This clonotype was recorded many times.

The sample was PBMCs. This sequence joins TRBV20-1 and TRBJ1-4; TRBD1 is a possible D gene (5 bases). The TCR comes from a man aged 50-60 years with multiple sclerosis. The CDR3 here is CSAPSRVRTNEKLFF. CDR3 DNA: TGCAGTGCGCCCAGCAGGGTCCGAACTAATGAAAAACTGTTTTTT.